This T cell receptor beta chain was sequenced for a study of T cells expressing NK-cell markers. Study-level background: Within the sequenced cohort of eight donors, seven exhibited HCMV seropositivity and one was seronegative.

TCRdb re-called the 5' RACE reads; every CDR3 protein appears as one record, without DNA. The sample holds 350,000 to 500,000 distinct CDR3 sequences. Study results and limitations: The CD3+CD56-NKG2C+ fraction of several donors was also led by these clonotypes. Among CD8+ T cells from about six donors, dominant NKG2C+ clonotypes accounted for roughly 1.0-7.0%.

Regarding this clonotype: The target antigen is unknown.

Germline loops: CDR1 MDHEN, CDR2 SYDVKM. The length of the CDR3 is 17 residues. Specimen: blood T cells: a sorted CD56 or NKG2C T cell subset, CD4+ or CD8+ T cells, or bulk PBMC T cells (not recorded which). The chain uses TRBV28 and TRBJ1-6. The sequence derives from a woman aged 18 to 75 in good health. The CDR3 is CASSPPDRELYNSPLHF.